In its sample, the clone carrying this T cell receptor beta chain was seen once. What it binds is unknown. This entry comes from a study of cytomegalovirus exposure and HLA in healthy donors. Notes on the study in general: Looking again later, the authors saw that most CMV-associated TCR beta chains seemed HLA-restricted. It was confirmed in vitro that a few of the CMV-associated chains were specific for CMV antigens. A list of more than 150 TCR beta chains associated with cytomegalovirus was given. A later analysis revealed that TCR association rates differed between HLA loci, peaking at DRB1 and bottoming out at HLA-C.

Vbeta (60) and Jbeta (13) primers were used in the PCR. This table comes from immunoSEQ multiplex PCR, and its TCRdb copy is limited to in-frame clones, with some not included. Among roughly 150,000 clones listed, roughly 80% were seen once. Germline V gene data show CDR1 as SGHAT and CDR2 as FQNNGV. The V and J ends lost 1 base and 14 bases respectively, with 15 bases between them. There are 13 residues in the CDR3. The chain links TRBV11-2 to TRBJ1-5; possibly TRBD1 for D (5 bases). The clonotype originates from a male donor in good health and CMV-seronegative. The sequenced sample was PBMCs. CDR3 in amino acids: CASSLVADSPKHF. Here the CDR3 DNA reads TGTGCCAGCAGCTTAGTGGCTGACAGCCCAAAGCATTTT.